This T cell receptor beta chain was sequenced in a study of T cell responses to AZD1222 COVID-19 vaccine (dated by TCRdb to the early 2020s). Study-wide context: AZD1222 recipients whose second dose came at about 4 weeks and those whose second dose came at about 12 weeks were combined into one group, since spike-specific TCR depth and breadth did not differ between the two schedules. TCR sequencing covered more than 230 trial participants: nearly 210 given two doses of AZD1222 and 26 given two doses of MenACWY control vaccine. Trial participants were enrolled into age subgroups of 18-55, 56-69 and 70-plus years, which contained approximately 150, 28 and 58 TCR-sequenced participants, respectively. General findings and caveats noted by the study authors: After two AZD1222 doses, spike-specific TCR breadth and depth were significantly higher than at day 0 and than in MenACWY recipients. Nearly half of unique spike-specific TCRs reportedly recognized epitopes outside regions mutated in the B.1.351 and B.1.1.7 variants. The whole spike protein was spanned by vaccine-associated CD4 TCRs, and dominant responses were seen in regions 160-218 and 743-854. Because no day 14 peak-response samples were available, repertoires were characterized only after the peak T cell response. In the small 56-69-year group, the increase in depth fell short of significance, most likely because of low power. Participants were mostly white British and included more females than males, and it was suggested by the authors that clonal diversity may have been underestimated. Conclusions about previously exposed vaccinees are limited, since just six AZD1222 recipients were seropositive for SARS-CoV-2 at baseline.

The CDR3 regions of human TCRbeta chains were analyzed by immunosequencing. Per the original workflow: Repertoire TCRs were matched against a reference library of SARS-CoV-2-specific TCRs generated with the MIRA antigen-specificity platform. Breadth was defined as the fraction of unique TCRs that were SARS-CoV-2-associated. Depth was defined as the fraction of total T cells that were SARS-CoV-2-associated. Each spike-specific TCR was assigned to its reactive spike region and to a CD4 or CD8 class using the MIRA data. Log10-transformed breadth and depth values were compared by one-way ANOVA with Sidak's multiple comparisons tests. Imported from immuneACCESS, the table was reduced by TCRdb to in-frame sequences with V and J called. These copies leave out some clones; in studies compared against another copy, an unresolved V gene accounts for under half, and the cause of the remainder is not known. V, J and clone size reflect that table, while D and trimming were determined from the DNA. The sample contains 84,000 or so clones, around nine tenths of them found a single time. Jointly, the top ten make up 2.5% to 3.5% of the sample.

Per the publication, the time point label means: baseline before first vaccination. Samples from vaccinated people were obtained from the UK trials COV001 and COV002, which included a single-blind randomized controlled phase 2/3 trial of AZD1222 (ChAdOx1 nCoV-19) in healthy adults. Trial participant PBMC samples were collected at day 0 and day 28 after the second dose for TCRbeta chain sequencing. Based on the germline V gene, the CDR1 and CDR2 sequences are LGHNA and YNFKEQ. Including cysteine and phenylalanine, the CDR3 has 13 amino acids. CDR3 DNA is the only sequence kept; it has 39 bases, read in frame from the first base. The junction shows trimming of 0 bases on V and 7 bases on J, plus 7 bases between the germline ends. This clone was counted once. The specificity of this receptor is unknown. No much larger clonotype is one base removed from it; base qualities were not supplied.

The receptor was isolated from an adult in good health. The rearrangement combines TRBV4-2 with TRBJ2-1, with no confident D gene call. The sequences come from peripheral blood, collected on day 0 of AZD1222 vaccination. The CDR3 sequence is CASSQEHRNEQFF. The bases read TGTGCCAGCAGCCAAGAGCATCGGAATGAGCAGTTCTTC.